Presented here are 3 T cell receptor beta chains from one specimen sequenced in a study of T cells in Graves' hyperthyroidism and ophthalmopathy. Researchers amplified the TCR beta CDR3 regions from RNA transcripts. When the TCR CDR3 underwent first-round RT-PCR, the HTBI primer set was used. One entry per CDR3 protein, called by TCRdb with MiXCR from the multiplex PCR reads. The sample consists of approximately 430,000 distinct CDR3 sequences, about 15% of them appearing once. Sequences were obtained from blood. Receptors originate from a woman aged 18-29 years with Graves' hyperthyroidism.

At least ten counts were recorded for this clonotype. The CDR3 DNA follows: TGTGCCAGCAAAAGGAGAAGATCCGGGACAGGGGGCGAGGGCAATCAGCCCCAGCATTTT. Translated, it gives CASKRRRSGTGGEGNQPQHF. The V call is TRBV2, the J call TRBJ1-5; 12 bases are a match to TRBD1. Germline CDR1 is SNHLY and CDR2 is FYNNEI. The CDR3 is made up of 20 amino acids. V was clipped by 7 bases and J by 2 bases; unmatched bases: 18.

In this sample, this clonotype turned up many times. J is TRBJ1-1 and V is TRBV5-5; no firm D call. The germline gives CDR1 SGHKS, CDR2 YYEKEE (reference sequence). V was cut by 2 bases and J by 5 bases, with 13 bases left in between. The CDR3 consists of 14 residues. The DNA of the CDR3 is TGTGCCAGCAGCTTAAGCAGGATTTTTACTGAAGCTTTCTTT. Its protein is CASSLSRIFTEAFF.

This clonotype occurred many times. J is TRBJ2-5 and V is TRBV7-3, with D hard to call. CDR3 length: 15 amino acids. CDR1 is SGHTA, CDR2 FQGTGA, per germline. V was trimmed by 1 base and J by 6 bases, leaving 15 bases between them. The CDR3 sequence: CASSLKGLGPKTQYF. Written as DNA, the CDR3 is TGTGCCAGCAGCTTAAAAGGCCTAGGCCCCAAGACCCAGTACTTC. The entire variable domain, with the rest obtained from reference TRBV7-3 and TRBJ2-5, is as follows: GAGVSQTPSNKVTEKGKYVELRCDPISGHTALYWYRQSLGQGPEFLIYFQGTGAADDSGLPNDRFFAVRPEGSVSTLKIQRTERGDSAVYLCASSLKGLGPKTQYFGPGTRLLVL.